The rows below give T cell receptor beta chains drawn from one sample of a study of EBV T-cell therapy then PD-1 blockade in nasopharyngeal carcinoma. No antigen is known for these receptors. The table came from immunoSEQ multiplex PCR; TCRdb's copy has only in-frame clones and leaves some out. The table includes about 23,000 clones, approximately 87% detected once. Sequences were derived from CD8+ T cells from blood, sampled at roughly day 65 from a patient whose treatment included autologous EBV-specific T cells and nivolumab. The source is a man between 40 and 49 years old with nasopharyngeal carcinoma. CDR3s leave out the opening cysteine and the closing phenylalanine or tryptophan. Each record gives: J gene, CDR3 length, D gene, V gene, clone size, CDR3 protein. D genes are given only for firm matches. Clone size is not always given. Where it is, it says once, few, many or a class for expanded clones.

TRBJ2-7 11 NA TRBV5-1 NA ASSFTGRTEQY
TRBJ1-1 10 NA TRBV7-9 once ASSLTGTEAF
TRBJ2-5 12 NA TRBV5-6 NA ASSLAGGQETQY
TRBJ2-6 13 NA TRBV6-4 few ASSDRGAGANVLT
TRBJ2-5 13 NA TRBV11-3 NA ASSFLGAPQETQY
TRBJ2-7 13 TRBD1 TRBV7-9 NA ASSLEDRAAYEQY
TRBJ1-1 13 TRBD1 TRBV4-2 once ASSPGQDSNTEAF
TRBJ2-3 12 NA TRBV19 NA ASSILVSTDTQY
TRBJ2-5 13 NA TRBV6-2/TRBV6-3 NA ASGPLEDSGETQY
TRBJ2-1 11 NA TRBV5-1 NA ASSWAGYNEQF
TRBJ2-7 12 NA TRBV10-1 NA ASSPGFPGVEQY
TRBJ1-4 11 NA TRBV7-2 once ASSLGAGEKLF
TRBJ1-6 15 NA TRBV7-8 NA ASSLETSPIYYSPLH
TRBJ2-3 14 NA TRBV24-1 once ATSRSGSPRTDTQY
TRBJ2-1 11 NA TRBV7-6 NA ASSVRGIDEQF
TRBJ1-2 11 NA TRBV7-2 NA ASSLALVSGYT
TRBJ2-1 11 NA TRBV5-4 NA ASSPWVNNEQF
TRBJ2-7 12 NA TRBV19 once ASSIGGTSYEQY
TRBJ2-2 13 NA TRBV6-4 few ASSDGLEDTGELF
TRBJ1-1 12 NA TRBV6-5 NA ASSYRGKNTEAF
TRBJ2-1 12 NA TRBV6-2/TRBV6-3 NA ASSYDSSYNEQF
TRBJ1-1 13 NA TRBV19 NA ASSRWTYQDTEAF
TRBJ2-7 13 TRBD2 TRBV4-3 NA ASSQETSGVYEQY
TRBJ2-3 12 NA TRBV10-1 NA ATGGERTRGTQY
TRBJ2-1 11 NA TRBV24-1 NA ATSDLPHNEQF
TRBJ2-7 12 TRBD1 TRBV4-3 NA ASSQGTGRYEQY
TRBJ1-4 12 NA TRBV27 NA ASSWIPLGEKLF
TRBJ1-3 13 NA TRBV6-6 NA ASTGRSSSGNTIY
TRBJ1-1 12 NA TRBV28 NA AIKAPLWDTEAF
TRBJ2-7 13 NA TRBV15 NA ATSRSRDGGRGQY
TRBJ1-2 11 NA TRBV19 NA ASSIDPTDGYT
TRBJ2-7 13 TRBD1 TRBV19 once ASSPGAGGPYEQY
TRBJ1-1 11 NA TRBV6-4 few ASSETGNTEAF
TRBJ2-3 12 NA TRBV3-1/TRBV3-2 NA ASSQVLGENTQY
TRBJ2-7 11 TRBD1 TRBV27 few ASSLGTGSEQY
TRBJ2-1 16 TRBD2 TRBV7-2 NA ASSSWTSGGLAYNEQF
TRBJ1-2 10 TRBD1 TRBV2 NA ARDRPGYGYT
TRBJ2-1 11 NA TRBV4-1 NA ASSQVGVDEQF
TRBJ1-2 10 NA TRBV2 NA AIGVGVYGYT
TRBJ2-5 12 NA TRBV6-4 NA ASSDSAEQETQY
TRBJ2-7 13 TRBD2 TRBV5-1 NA ASSLIGGSSYEQY
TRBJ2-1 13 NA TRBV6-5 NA ASTDDGTPYNEQF
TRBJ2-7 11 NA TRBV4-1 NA ASSLFRGYEQY
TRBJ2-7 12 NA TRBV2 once ASSELGASYEQY
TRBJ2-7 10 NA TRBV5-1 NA ASSFIGGEQY
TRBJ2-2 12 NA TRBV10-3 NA AISESTGKGELF
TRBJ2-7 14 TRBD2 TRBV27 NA ASSFGGGGGGYEQY
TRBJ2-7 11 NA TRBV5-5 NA ASSLGVPYEQY